This T cell receptor beta chain was captured in a study of blood T cell repertoires in COVID-19. Overall study: Acute-phase and convalescent COVID-19 samples originated in the United States, Italy and Spain. PBMCs, B-cell-depleted T cells, or T cells were the source of the cDNA or gDNA that made up the material.

Trimming at V came to 10 bases and at J to 5 bases, leaving 13 bases not matched to a gene. There are 15 residues in the CDR3. The germline gives CDR1 LNHDA, CDR2 SQIVND (reference sequence). Original processing methods: Estimates of nucleated cell counts were drawn from the amplification of reference gene primers. Measured with immunoSEQ multiplex PCR; TCRdb has only the in-frame clones, and not every one. That table is the source of V, J and clone size, and D and trimming were worked out from the DNA. The sample consists of approximately 59,000 clones, more than 70% of them appearing once. The specimen sequenced was peripheral blood. The clonotype comes from a man aged 35 to 55 with active COVID-19. The chain is built from TRBV19 and TRBJ2-2; 7 positions match TRBD2. CDR3 DNA sequence: TGTGCCACCACCCGGGGCGGGAGCTGGACCGGGGAGCTGTTTTTT. Protein product: CATTRGGSWTGELFF.